The 22 T cell receptor beta chains presented below share a single source sample, sequenced in a study of radiation and T cells in renal cell carcinoma. TCRdb's table, derived via immunoSEQ multiplex PCR, lists solely in-frame clones and lacks some. The sample shows 100,000 to 150,000 clones, over 75% of them seen only once. Specified time point: blood 2 weeks post-SBRT. Stated treatment: 15 Gy SBRT to primary tumor, nephrectomy 4 weeks later. Sequenced here: blood, sampled from a patient whose treatment included radiotherapy and nephrectomy. The receptors derive from a man aged 50-59 years with renal cell carcinoma.

This chain links TRBV6-1 with TRBJ1-3, with D possibly TRBD1 on 5 matching bases. The CDR3 length is 13 residues. V shed 8 bases and J shed 2 bases, with 10 bases lying between them. Germline lookup yields CDR1 MNHNS and CDR2 SASEGT. CDR3 DNA sequence: TGTGCCAGCGACGGGACCGCTGGAAACACCATATATTTT. Its protein product is CASDGTAGNTIYF.

This chain joins TRBV19 and TRBJ1-2, with 9 bases lining up with TRBD1. CDR1 is LNHDA and CDR2 is SQIVND in the germline V gene (reference sequence). V trimming: 7 bases; J trimming: 4 bases; junction bases outside the gene matches: 10. This CDR3 is built from 15 residues. CDR3 nucleotides: TGTGCCAGTACCCTCGGGACAGGGCGGACCTATGGCTACACCTTC. Amino acid sequence: CASTLGTGRTYGYTF. Supplemented by reference TRBV19 and TRBJ1-2, the full variable domain reads DGGITQSPKYLFRKEGQNVTLSCEQNLNHDAMYWYRQDPGQGLRLIYYSQIVNDFQKGDIAEGYSVSREKKESFPLTVTSAQKNPTAFYLCASTLGTGRTYGYTFGSGTRLTVV.

The V gene is TRBV5-1, the J gene TRBJ2-5; no clear D gene. V was pared by 1 base and J by 1 base, with 5 bases between. CDR1 is SGHRS and CDR2 is YFSETQ in the germline V gene. The CDR3 is 13 amino acids. The CDR3 DNA is TGCGCCAGCAGCTTGACCTTCCAAGAGACCCAGTACTTC. It specifies CASSLTFQETQYF.

The chain has TRBV5-1 and TRBJ2-7, with D uncertain. The CDR3 sequence is 13 residues long. Germline assignment: CDR1 SGHRS and CDR2 YFSETQ. Trimming cost V 4 bases and J 2 bases, with 10 bases left between them. As DNA, the CDR3 is TGCGCCAGCAGCGAAGGGCTGACCTACGAGCAGTACTTC. It specifies CASSEGLTYEQYF.

This clone was counted only a few times. V gene TRBV2 combines with J gene TRBJ1-2; D ambiguous. This CDR3 has 13 residues. Germline V gene lookup returns CDR1 SNHLY and CDR2 FYNNEI. V was shortened by 5 bases and J by 8 bases, with 15 bases between the two germline ends. The CDR3 is CASSNSREGGYTF. As DNA, the CDR3 is TGTGCCAGCAGTAACTCAAGGGAAGGGGGCTACACCTTC.

This clone has just one count. The genes are TRBV21-1 and TRBJ2-4; the table's TRBD2 call for D was not verified on the DNA. TRBV21-1 is tagged as a pseudogene. This CDR3 spans 13 amino acids. In DNA form, the CDR3 reads TGTGCCAGCAGCACACCGGGAGAAAACATTCAGTACTTC. It translates to CASSTPGENIQYF.

The chain recombines TRBV5-8 with TRBJ1-3; D gene ambiguous. Germline values: CDR1 SGHTS, CDR2 YDEGEE. V gave up 5 bases and J gave up 3 bases, with 12 bases separating them. The CDR3 has 14 residues. CDR3 region: CASSWGVFGNTIYF. The CDR3 coding sequence is TGTGCCAGCAGTTGGGGAGTTTTTGGAAACACCATATATTTT.

V gene TRBV11-1 combines with J gene TRBJ1-2; D might be TRBD1 (5 bases). The CDR3 sequence is 13 residues long. V dropped 5 bases and J dropped 3 bases, with 10 bases sitting between them. The germline V gene encodes CDR1 SGHAT and CDR2 FQDESV (reference sequence). The CDR3 reads CASSNRPHYGYTF. In DNA form, the CDR3 reads TGTGCCAGCAGCAACAGGCCCCACTATGGCTACACCTTC.

V and J are TRBV28 and TRBJ2-5; D is unclear. The V end was cut by 6 bases, the J end by 4 bases, with 15 bases between. Germline CDR1 and CDR2: MDHEN and SYDVKM. The CDR3 sequence is 14 residues long. The CDR3 here is CASRRMSERETQYF. CDR3 nucleotides: TGTGCCAGCAGAAGGATGAGTGAGAGAGAGACCCAGTACTTC.

The chain couples TRBV4-1 to TRBJ2-7; TRBD1 matches 7 bases. This CDR3 contains 15 residues. Trimming at V came to 3 bases and at J to 2 bases, leaving 7 bases not matched to a gene. Per the germline V gene, CDR1 is MGHRA and CDR2 is YSYEKL. CDR3 nucleotide sequence: TGCGCCAGCAGCCACGGCGGGCAGGGGGCCTACGAGCAGTACTTC. This codes for CASSHGGQGAYEQYF.

CDR3 loop: CASSGGDTGELFF. The CDR3 region has the DNA TGTGCCAGCAGTGGGGGGGACACCGGGGAGCTGTTTTTT. This chain connects TRBV6-4 to TRBJ2-2; D may be TRBD2 (6 bases). The CDR3 sequence is 13 residues long. Trimming cost V 4 bases and J 3 bases, with 6 bases left between them. CDR1 is MRHNA and CDR2 is SNTAGT in the germline V gene.

V gene TRBV7-9 combines with J gene TRBJ2-7; weak D call: TRBD2 (5 bases). Trimming left V 5 bases short and J 2 bases short, with 10 bases between. The CDR3 sequence is 13 residues long. CDR1 and CDR2 (germline): SEHNR, FQNEAQ (reference sequence). CDR3 sequence: CASSKDGTYEQYF. CDR3 sequence (DNA): TGTGCCAGCAGCAAAGACGGGACCTACGAGCAGTACTTC.

Regarding this clone: The same CDR3 is also encoded by other DNA sequences in this sample. V gene TRBV30 combines with J gene TRBJ2-7; 14 nucleotides align to TRBD2. CDR1 and CDR2 from the germline V gene are GTSNPN and SVGIG (reference sequence). V trimming: 5 bases; J trimming: 6 bases; junction bases outside the gene matches: 9. This CDR3 has 15 residues. For the CDR3, the DNA is TGTGCCTGGGAGAAGAAAGGACTAGCGGGAGGCGAGCAGTACTTC. It is translated as CAWEKKGLAGGEQYF.

This chain connects TRBV30 to TRBJ1-1; tentatively, D is TRBD1 (6 bases). The germline gives CDR1 GTSNPN, CDR2 SVGIG (reference sequence). The CDR3 totals 14 residues. Trimming shortened V by 6 bases and J by 5 bases, and 19 bases separated the two germline ends. The CDR3 sequence is CACMPGGGGTEAFF. DNA for the CDR3: TGTGCCTGTATGCCTGGGGGAGGGGGAACTGAAGCTTTCTTT.

The chain carries TRBV27 and TRBJ1-6; TRBD1 is a possible D gene (6 bases). This CDR3 has 13 residues. Deletions cut 4 bases from V and 9 bases from J, with 10 bases between. Germline CDR1 MNHEY, CDR2 SMNVEV (reference sequence). The CDR3, as DNA: TGTGCCAGCAGTTACAGGGAGAGTTCACCCCTCCACTTT. The encoded protein is CASSYRESSPLHF.

The V gene is TRBV2, the J gene TRBJ2-3; 10 bases line up with TRBD1. This CDR3 region has 17 residues. The V gene end was trimmed by 5 bases and the J gene end by 4 bases; junction bases not matched to a gene: 12. Per germline, CDR1 SNHLY and CDR2 FYNNEI. The CDR3 DNA is TGTGCCAGCAGTACCGGGACAGGGGCAATGTTTTCAGATACGCAGTATTTT. It is translated as CASSTGTGAMFSDTQYF. Filled out from reference TRBV2 and TRBJ2-3, the complete variable domain reads EPEVTQTPSHQVTQMGQEVILRCVPISNHLYFYWYRQILGQKVEFLVSFYNNEISEKSEIFDDQFSVERPDGSNFTLKIRSTKLEDSAMYFCASSTGTGAMFSDTQYFGPGTRLTVL.

For the CDR3, the DNA is TGTGCCAGCAGTTACTCTGGCGGGGGCGGGTATGGTACGCAGTATTTT. Translating gives CASSYSGGGGYGTQYF. The J gene is TRBJ2-3, the V gene TRBV6-6; perhaps TRBD2 as D (7 bases). Germline V gene sequence: CDR1 MNHNY, CDR2 SVGAGI (reference sequence). This CDR3 has 16 amino acids. V lost 0 bases and J lost 8, with 18 bases in between.

CDR3 region: CASSLQGRLATNEKLFF. CDR3 DNA: TGCGCCAGCAGCTTGCAGGGCAGATTAGCAACTAATGAAAAACTGTTTTTT. The rearrangement uses TRBV5-1 and TRBJ1-4, with TRBD1 as a possible D gene (5 bases). The CDR3 runs to 17 residues. The ends were cut back, 1 base at V and 0 bases at J, with 13 bases in the middle. Germline lookup yields CDR1 SGHRS and CDR2 YFSETQ.

The chain uses TRBV15 and TRBJ1-2, with D maybe TRBD1 (6 bases). The CDR3 is 16 amino acids. Germline CDR1 reads LNHNV; CDR2 reads YYDKDF (reference sequence). Deletions cut 6 bases from V and 3 bases from J, with 20 bases between. The CDR3: CATSIEQGANYYGYTF. CDR3 nucleotide sequence: TGTGCCACCAGTATAGAACAGGGCGCCAACTACTATGGCTACACCTTC.

J is TRBJ1-1 and V is TRBV14, with TRBD1 matching 8 bases. Germline trimming cut 0 bases from V and 5 bases from J; bases unmatched to any gene: 8. The CDR3 spans 16 residues. Germline V lookup: CDR1 SGHDN, CDR2 FVKESK. CDR3 in DNA: TGTGCCAGCAGCCAAGAGGGGCAGGGGGCAAGGACTGAAGCTTTCTTT. This sequence encodes CASSQEGQGARTEAFF.

This clone turned up a few times. The gene calls are TRBV27 and TRBJ2-7, with unresolved D. The ends were cut back, 4 bases at V and 6 bases at J, with 7 bases in the middle. Germline-derived CDR1 and CDR2 are MNHEY and SMNVEV (reference sequence). The CDR3 sequence is 11 residues long. The CDR3 protein is CASSSYVEQYF. The DNA of the CDR3 is TGTGCCAGCAGTTCCTACGTCGAGCAGTACTTC.

The V call is TRBV5-1, the J call TRBJ2-7, with 9 bases aligning to TRBD2. This CDR3 is 15 amino acids long. CDR1 and CDR2 from the germline V gene are SGHRS and YFSETQ. J lost 6 bases, V lost 4 bases, and 11 bases had no gene match. In DNA, the CDR3 is TGCGCCAGCAGCAAGACTAGCGGATCCGAAGGCGAGCAGTACTTC. Protein sequence: CASSKTSGSEGEQYF. The full variable domain, with the rest looked up from reference TRBV5-1 and TRBJ2-7, is KAGVTQTPRYLIKTRGQQVTLSCSPISGHRSVSWYQQTPGQGLQFLFEYFSETQRNKGNFPGRFSGRQFSNSRSEMNVSTLELGDSALYLCASSKTSGSEGEQYFGPGTRLTVT.